This TCR beta chain was profiled in a study of blood T cell repertoires in COVID-19. This CDR3 is built from 14 residues. The germline V gene has CDR1 SGHNT and CDR2 YYREEE (reference sequence). V was clipped by 2 bases and J by 4 bases; unmatched bases: 2. TCRdb keeps only in-frame clones here, not all; method: immunoSEQ multiplex PCR. The sample contains about 140,000 clones, about four fifths of which appear only once. Sequenced input: peripheral blood. The sequence was collected from a human donor in a cohort sampled during active COVID-19. The V and J genes are TRBV5-4 and TRBJ2-3; 9 nucleotides match TRBD2. The CDR3 here is CASSFGTSPDTQYF. CDR3 DNA sequence: TGTGCCAGCAGCTTCGGGACTAGCCCAGATACGCAGTATTTT.